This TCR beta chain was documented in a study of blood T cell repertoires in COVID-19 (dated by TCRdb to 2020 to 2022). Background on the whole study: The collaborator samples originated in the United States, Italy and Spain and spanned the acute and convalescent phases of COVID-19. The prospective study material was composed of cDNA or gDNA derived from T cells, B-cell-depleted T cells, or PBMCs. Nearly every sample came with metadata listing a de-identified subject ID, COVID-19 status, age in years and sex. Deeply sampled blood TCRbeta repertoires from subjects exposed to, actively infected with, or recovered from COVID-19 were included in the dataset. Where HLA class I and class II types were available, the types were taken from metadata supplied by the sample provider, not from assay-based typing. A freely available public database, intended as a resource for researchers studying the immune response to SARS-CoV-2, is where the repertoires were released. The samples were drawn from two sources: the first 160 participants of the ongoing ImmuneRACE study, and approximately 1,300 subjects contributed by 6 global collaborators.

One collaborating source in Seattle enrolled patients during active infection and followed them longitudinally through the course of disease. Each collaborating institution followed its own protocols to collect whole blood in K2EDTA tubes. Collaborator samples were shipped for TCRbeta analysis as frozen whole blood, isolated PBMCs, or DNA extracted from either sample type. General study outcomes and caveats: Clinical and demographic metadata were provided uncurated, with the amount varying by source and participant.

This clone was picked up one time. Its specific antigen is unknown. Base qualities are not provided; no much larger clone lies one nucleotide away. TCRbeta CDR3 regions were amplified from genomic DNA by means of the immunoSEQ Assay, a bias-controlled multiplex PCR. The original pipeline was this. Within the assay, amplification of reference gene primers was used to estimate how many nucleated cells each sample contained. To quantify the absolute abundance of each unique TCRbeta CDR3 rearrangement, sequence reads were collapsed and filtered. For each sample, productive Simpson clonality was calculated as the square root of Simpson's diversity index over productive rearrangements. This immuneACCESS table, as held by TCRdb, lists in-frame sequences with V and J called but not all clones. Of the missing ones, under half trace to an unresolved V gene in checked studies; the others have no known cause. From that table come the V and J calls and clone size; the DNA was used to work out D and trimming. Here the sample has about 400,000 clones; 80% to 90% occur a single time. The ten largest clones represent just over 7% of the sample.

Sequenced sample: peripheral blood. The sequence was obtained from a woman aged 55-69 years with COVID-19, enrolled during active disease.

The DNA is as follows: TGTGCCGTCGGGGGTTCCTACCAAGAGACCCAGTACTTC. Protein translation: CAVGGSYQETQYF. The V gene is TRBV6-6 and the J gene is TRBJ2-5, and possibly TRBD2, on 6 matching bases. Counted from cysteine to phenylalanine, this CDR3 has 13 amino acids. CDR3 DNA is the only sequence kept; it has 39 bases, read in frame from the first base. V and J are truncated by 11 bases and 0 bases respectively, leaving an intervening sequence of 13 bases. The germline V gene (reference sequence) sets CDR1 to MNHNY and CDR2 to SVGAGI.